A selection of T cell receptor beta chains follows, all from one sample in a study of cytomegalovirus exposure and HLA in healthy donors. The data were produced by immunoSEQ multiplex PCR, yet TCRdb's version contains in-frame clones alone and is incomplete. The profile shows about 170,000 clones, approximately 75% of them singletons. Sequenced material: PBMCs. The receptors here all came from a woman aged 18-35 years in good health and CMV-seronegative. The CDR3 runs from the conserved cysteine through the conserved F or W. Fields, in order: V gene, J gene, CDR3 protein.

V gene: TRBV5-1
J gene: TRBJ1-1
CDR3 protein: CASSLDGTGGSEAFF

V gene: TRBV7-8
J gene: TRBJ2-7
CDR3 protein: CANSLVGGESYEQYF

V gene: TRBV7-2
J gene: TRBJ2-7
CDR3 protein: CASSLVLEARYEQYF

V gene: TRBV7-9
J gene: TRBJ1-4
CDR3 protein: CASSLDSSNEKLFF

V gene: TRBV11-3
J gene: TRBJ1-1
CDR3 protein: CASSLEGSREAFF

V gene: TRBV28
J gene: TRBJ1-5
CDR3 protein: CASSRWGGGNQPQHF

V gene: TRBV4-2
J gene: TRBJ1-2
CDR3 protein: CASSQDPDYGYTF

V gene: TRBV9
J gene: TRBJ1-3
CDR3 protein: CASSLPAPQDTIYF

V gene: TRBV5-1
J gene: TRBJ2-2
CDR3 protein: CASSAQDPRGTGELFF

V gene: TRBV7-9
J gene: TRBJ2-7
CDR3 protein: CSSSKQGYEQYF

V gene: TRBV7-9
J gene: TRBJ1-4
CDR3 protein: CSSSLWGGYGEKLFF

V gene: TRBV2
J gene: TRBJ2-1
CDR3 protein: CASSRTGLPGVEQFF

V gene: TRBV6-1
J gene: TRBJ1-4
CDR3 protein: CASSAVATNEKLFF

V gene: TRBV28
J gene: TRBJ2-2
CDR3 protein: CASSDSRQGRTGELFF

V gene: TRBV5-4
J gene: TRBJ2-7
CDR3 protein: CASSFSRDELYEQYF

V gene: TRBV27
J gene: TRBJ2-2
CDR3 protein: CASSSVNTGELFF

V gene: TRBV28
J gene: TRBJ1-2
CDR3 protein: CASSWARGMNGYTF

V gene: TRBV7-6
J gene: TRBJ2-3
CDR3 protein: CASSLGQGTDTQYF

V gene: TRBV6-1
J gene: TRBJ1-2
CDR3 protein: CASTWGQGRDYGYTF

V gene: TRBV6-1
J gene: TRBJ1-6
CDR3 protein: CASSTASSYNSPLHF

V gene: TRBV7-3
J gene: TRBJ2-3
CDR3 protein: CASSLNGGPDTQYF

V gene: TRBV30
J gene: TRBJ2-1
CDR3 protein: CAWREGLAGGPNEQFF

V gene: TRBV9
J gene: TRBJ1-4
CDR3 protein: CASSAYQSSAGEKLFF

V gene: TRBV19
J gene: TRBJ2-3
CDR3 protein: CASSEQGADTQYF

V gene: TRBV4-2
J gene: TRBJ2-5
CDR3 protein: CASSQEQGARIETQYF

V gene: TRBV6-1
J gene: TRBJ2-7
CDR3 protein: CASSEYEGGHLPYEQYF

V gene: TRBV30
J gene: TRBJ1-2
CDR3 protein: CAWSVGGVGGYTF

V gene: TRBV5-1
J gene: TRBJ2-1
CDR3 protein: CASSFITSGHNEQFF

V gene: TRBV7-8
J gene: TRBJ1-4
CDR3 protein: CASSHLTGIGEKLFF

V gene: TRBV12-5
J gene: TRBJ2-7
CDR3 protein: CASGIPDRAQDTYEQYF

V gene: TRBV11-2
J gene: TRBJ1-2
CDR3 protein: CASSFGQGLNYGYTF

V gene: TRBV5-5
J gene: TRBJ2-7
CDR3 protein: CASVASGRYEQYF

V gene: TRBV5-1
J gene: TRBJ2-1
CDR3 protein: CASSLGAPHNEQFF

V gene: TRBV15
J gene: TRBJ2-7
CDR3 protein: CATSRGRDTEQYF

V gene: TRBV6-1
J gene: TRBJ1-5
CDR3 protein: CASRDSDVSYQPQHF

V gene: TRBV19
J gene: TRBJ1-5
CDR3 protein: CGTGPQPQHF

V gene: TRBV18
J gene: TRBJ1-2
CDR3 protein: CASSPGGDNYGYTF

V gene: TRBV7-8
J gene: TRBJ2-2
CDR3 protein: CASSLGLTSGAVGELFF

V gene: TRBV5-1
J gene: TRBJ2-7
CDR3 protein: CASSLWGEQANNYEQYF

V gene: TRBV28
J gene: TRBJ2-2
CDR3 protein: CASSFVTANTGELFF

V gene: TRBV15
J gene: TRBJ1-3
CDR3 protein: CATSRTGASSGNTIYF

V gene: TRBV27
J gene: TRBJ1-2
CDR3 protein: CASSVLPPEDSAGYTF

V gene: TRBV28
J gene: TRBJ1-4
CDR3 protein: CASSLWGAGGNEKLFF

V gene: TRBV12-1
J gene: TRBJ2-1
CDR3 protein: CASSWTSGIYEQFF

V gene: TRBV2
J gene: TRBJ1-5
CDR3 protein: CASSEARGGAAGQPQHF

V gene: TRBV5-4
J gene: TRBJ1-2
CDR3 protein: CASSRGTEYGYTF

V gene: TRBV29-1
J gene: TRBJ2-5
CDR3 protein: CSVTGAQETQYF

V gene: TRBV2
J gene: TRBJ2-6
CDR3 protein: CASSTPGQFSGANVLTF

V gene: TRBV9
J gene: TRBJ2-1
CDR3 protein: CASSPGLAGGLAEQFF

V gene: TRBV7-6
J gene: TRBJ2-5
CDR3 protein: CASSSRQGPSQETQYF

V gene: TRBV6-1
J gene: TRBJ2-7
CDR3 protein: CASRVTSGSYEQYF

V gene: TRBV28
J gene: TRBJ2-3
CDR3 protein: CASRPTGAGLAGGAAQYF

V gene: TRBV6-5
J gene: TRBJ2-2
CDR3 protein: CASSFGMGTGELFF

V gene: TRBV4-1
J gene: TRBJ1-1
CDR3 protein: CASSQLGTGNTEAFF

V gene: TRBV4-1
J gene: TRBJ2-2
CDR3 protein: CASRQTGKYTGELFF

V gene: TRBV5-5
J gene: TRBJ1-2
CDR3 protein: CASSYEGMGGYTF

V gene: TRBV6-1
J gene: TRBJ1-5
CDR3 protein: CASSEFVPGTAGQPQHF